This entry describes one T cell receptor beta chain. The antigen remains unidentified. Incorporated into the TCR beta cDNA libraries were unique molecular identifiers, which served to reduce PCR and sequencing biases. Input amounts of about 0.95 to 10 million T cells were used. These gave 500,000 or so cDNA molecules, so each molecule approximated one T cell. TCRdb reprocessed the PCR reads via MiXCR and lists one record per CDR3 protein. This table has approximately 770,000 distinct CDR3 sequences, roughly 46% appearing once. This sample was included in a study of post-analysis software for immune sequencing data. Study-wide results and caveats: There was significantly lower normalized Chao1 diversity in multiple sclerosis patients than in controls.

Sequencing was carried out using blood. The TCR was taken from a girl between 5 and 17 years old with multiple sclerosis.

CDR3 protein: CASSFRGGLREQYF. The CDR3 coding sequence is TGTGCCAGCAGCTTCCGGGGGGGCCTGAGGGAGCAGTACTTC. V is TRBV7-2 and J is TRBJ2-5; 8 nucleotides align to TRBD2. V lost 3 bases to trimming and J lost 11 bases; unmatched junction nucleotides: 11. This CDR3 has 14 amino acids. The germline V gene encodes CDR1 SGHTA and CDR2 FQGNSA.